This T cell receptor (beta chain) stems from a study of blood T cells in healthy people across ages. With a J-beta primer mix and a sample-barcoded 5' primer, a second PCR ran about 6 to 11 cycles. Each CDR3 protein is one row after TCRdb ran MiXCR on the 5' RACE reads. The sample holds approximately 350,000 distinct CDR3 sequences, 45% to 65% seen once. Germline V lookup: CDR1 MRHNA, CDR2 SNTAGT. V was pared by 8 bases and J by 0 bases, with 17 bases between. The CDR3 has 15 residues. This sequence was found in a man in his sixties in good health. The rearrangement joins TRBV6-4 to TRBJ2-7; no firm D call. Sequenced material: blood. The CDR3 loop reads CASWRYRESSYEQYF. The CDR3 DNA reads as TGTGCCAGCTGGAGATACAGAGAGAGCTCCTACGAGCAGTACTTC.